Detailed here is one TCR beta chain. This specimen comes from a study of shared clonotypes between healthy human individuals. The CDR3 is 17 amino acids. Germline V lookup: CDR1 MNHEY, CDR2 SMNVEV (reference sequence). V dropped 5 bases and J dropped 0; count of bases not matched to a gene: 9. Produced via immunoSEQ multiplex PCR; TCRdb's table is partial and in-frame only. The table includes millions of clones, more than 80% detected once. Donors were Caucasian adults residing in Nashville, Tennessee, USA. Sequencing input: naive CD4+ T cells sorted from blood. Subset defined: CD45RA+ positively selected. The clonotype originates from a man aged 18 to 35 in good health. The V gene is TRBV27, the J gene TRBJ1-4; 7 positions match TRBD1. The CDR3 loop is CASSPWTGLATNEKLFF. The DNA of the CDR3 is TGTGCCAGCAGTCCGTGGACAGGCCTTGCAACTAATGAAAAACTGTTTTTT.